The entry below gives a single T cell receptor beta chain sequence along with its context. Its target is not known. TCRdb re-derived calls from the 5' RACE reads in MiXCR, one entry per CDR3 protein. The top ten hold less than 0.55% of the sample, which has about 260,000 distinct CDR3 sequences, approximately 13% seen once. This sample stems from a study of T cells after yellow fever vaccination. Turning to the study itself: Fractions low in cell number were prepared with SMART-Seq v4 Ultra Low Input. Study-wide findings and caveats: A limited proportion of clonotypes was detected within both the CD4 and CD8 compartments.

The V and J ends lost 0 bases and 11 bases respectively, with 26 bases between them. CDR3 length: 18 residues. Material: CD4+ T cells sorted from PBMCs, obtained 45 days after the yellow fever booster vaccination. The sequence came from a young man who received the YFV17D yellow fever vaccine. The chain has TRBV12-3 or TRBV12-4 and TRBJ1-5, with D possibly being TRBD1 (5 bases). DNA for the CDR3: TGTGCCAGCAGTTTAGCTCGGGGCAGCTTAGGCTCCGGGGGAGCCCAGCATTTT. The encoded protein is CASSLARGSLGSGGAQHF.